Listed here are 24 T cell receptor beta chains from one sample, sequenced in a study of tissue T cells after allogeneic stem cell transplantation. Only in-frame clones appear in the TCRdb table, and some are missing; sequencing was by immunoSEQ multiplex PCR. The table has some 22,000 clones, around 63% seen once. The sample comprised blood. The receptors were gathered from a female BALB/c mouse in good health. The MHC haplotype recorded for the strain is H2-d.

Of note for this clone: Gene and germline names: mouse. Sequencing ends 1 residue short of the CDR3 end; the germline J gene provides the rest. The J gene is TRBJ2-5, the V gene TRBV24, with TRBD2 matching over 10 bases. The CDR3 runs to 15 residues. Germline CDR1 and CDR2: KGHTA and FRNEEI. V shed 4 bases, J shed 2 bases, and the junction held 3 bases outside the gene matches. The CDR3 loop is CASSPGLGVQDTQYF. The CDR3 DNA, read in part, is TGTGCCAGCAGTCCCGGACTGGGGGTCCAAGACACCCAGTAC.

A remark on this clone: Genes here carry mouse names. The missing CDR3 end, 1 residue past where the read stops, is filled in from the germline J gene. The chain recombines TRBV13-1 with TRBJ1-1, with D maybe TRBD1 (5 bases). The CDR3 sequence is 14 residues long. V lost 2 bases to trimming and J lost 0 bases, with 8 bases between them. Germline V gene sequence: CDR1 NSHNY, CDR2 SYGAGN. The CDR3: CASSDRTTNTEVFF. Incomplete CDR3 DNA: TGTGCCAGCAGTGACAGGACAACAAACACAGAAGTCTTC.

This clone has only a few counts. Gene names are the mouse ones. The read comes to an end 1 residue before the CDR3 does, leaving the germline J gene to fill in the end. This chain uses TRBV5 with TRBJ1-4; D may be TRBD1 (6 bases). V was cut by 0 bases and J by 10 bases, with 6 bases left in between. Germline assignment: CDR1 LGHNA and CDR2 YNLKQL (reference sequence). The CDR3 is 12 amino acids. The CDR3 spells CASSQDRGRLFF. The CDR3 DNA, read in part, is TGTGCCAGCAGCCAAGACAGGGGAAGATTATTT.

A word on this clone: Gene names refer to mouse genes. The sequence runs out 1 residue before the end of the CDR3; the remainder is reconstructed from the germline J gene. The chain couples TRBV31 to TRBJ1-1; TRBD1 agrees at 7 bases. The CDR3 is 14 amino acids. CDR1 is GKSSPN and CDR2 is SITVG in the germline V gene. V was pared by 0 bases and J by 3 bases, with 4 bases of the junction left unmatched. The part of the CDR3 DNA that was read is TGTGCCTGGAGTCTAGGCAGGGGGGACACAGAAGTCTTC. Amino acids: CAWSLGRGDTEVF. The full CDR3 protein is CAWSLGRGDTEVFF. Variable domain in full (rest from reference TRBV31 and TRBJ1-1): AQTIHQWPVAEIKAVGSPLSLGCTIKGKSSPNLYWYWQATGGTLQQLFYSITVGQVESVVQLNLSASRPKDDQFILSTEKLLLSHSGFYLCAWSLGRGDTEVFFGKGTRLTVV.

In the case of this clone: Each gene name is a mouse one. The sequence runs out 1 residue before the end of the CDR3; the remainder is reconstructed from the germline J gene. The chain is built from TRBV2 and TRBJ2-7, with TRBD2 as a possible D gene (7 bases). Germline V gene lookup returns CDR1 LGHNA and CDR2 YSYQKL. The CDR3 extends over 13 amino acids. V dropped 4 bases and J dropped 6 bases, with 13 bases sitting between them. The DNA read from the CDR3 is TGTGCCAGCAGCCCCTGGGGGCGCATTGAACAGTAC. It encodes CASSPWGRIEQY. The entire CDR3 sequence reads CASSPWGRIEQYF.

Notes on this clone: Gene labels here are mouse ones. Coverage ceases 1 residue before the CDR3 finishes, and the germline J gene fills in the end. The J gene is TRBJ1-4, the V gene TRBV4; 10 bases match TRBD1. J gave up 3 bases and V 5 bases, and 3 bases lay outside the gene matches. The germline V gene has CDR1 LGHDT and CDR2 YNNKQL (reference sequence). The length of the CDR3 is 15 residues. CDR3: CASSRQGAPNERLFF. The sequenced CDR3 bases are TGTGCCAGCAGCAGACAGGGGGCGCCCAACGAAAGATTATTT.

Details on this clone: Any gene name here is a mouse gene name. Read data end 1 residue before the CDR3 end; the end is taken from the germline J gene. The chain carries TRBV13-2 and TRBJ2-1, with no clear D. The germline V gene has CDR1 NNHNN and CDR2 SYGAGS (reference sequence). The V gene lost 8 bases and the J gene lost 4 bases, with 7 bases spanning the gap. The CDR3 consists of 11 residues. CDR3: CASERYAEQFF. The part of the CDR3 DNA that was read is TGTGCCAGTGAGAGATATGCTGAGCAGTTC.

In regard to this clone: The gene names given are mouse names. Read coverage stops 1 residue before the CDR3 terminus; the germline J gene supplies the remainder. The V call is TRBV29, the J call TRBJ2-5; no clear D gene. Per germline, CDR1 MSHET and CDR2 SYDVDS. CDR3 size: 13 residues. Trimming stripped 2 bases from V and 6 bases from J, with 9 bases between. CDR3 residues: CASSLPGWDTQYF. Incomplete CDR3 DNA: TGTGCTAGCAGTTTACCCGGTTGGGACACCCAGTAC.

As to this clone: Gene names refer to mouse genes. The read terminates 1 residue before the CDR3 end, so the remaining end is supplied by the germline J gene. J is TRBJ2-5 and V is TRBV16; possible D gene TRBD1, 6 bases. This CDR3 has 13 amino acids. V was cut by 5 bases and J by 3 bases, with 9 bases left in between. Per germline, CDR1 SGHSA and CDR2 FRNQAP. The CDR3 here is CASSPDRQDTQYF. The part of the CDR3 DNA that was read is TGTGCAAGCAGCCCCGACAGGCAAGACACCCAGTAC.

A word on this clone: Gene names refer to mouse genes. The CDR3 end is not reached by the read, which stops 1 residue before it; the germline J gene fills it in. The rearrangement links TRBV4 to TRBJ2-4; 10 bases line up with TRBD2. The CDR3 runs 13 residues. Germline values: CDR1 LGHDT, CDR2 YNNKQL (reference sequence). J was trimmed by 7 bases and V by 7 bases; bases with no gene match: 5. CDR3 DNA, as far as it was read: TGTGCCAGCAAGACTGGGGGGAAAGACACCTTGTAC. This translates into CASKTGGKDTLY. The full CDR3 protein reads CASKTGGKDTLYF.

A remark on this clone: The genes are named according to mouse. The read is 1 residue too short to cover the CDR3 end, so that end is filled in from the germline J gene. The gene calls are TRBV2 and TRBJ2-7, with 11 bases matching TRBD2. The CDR3 totals 14 residues. With 6 bases clipped from V and 6 bases from J, the junction kept 7 bases outside the gene matches. CDR1 is LGHNA, CDR2 YSYQKL, per germline. The chain's CDR3 is CASRRLGGALEQYF. The CDR3 DNA, read in part, is TGTGCCAGCAGGAGACTGGGGGGGGCGCTTGAACAGTAC.

A note on this clone: Gene and germline names: mouse. The sequence runs out 1 residue before the end of the CDR3; the remainder is reconstructed from the germline J gene. This chain connects TRBV1 to TRBJ2-3, with D unclear. CDR1 and CDR2 from the germline V gene are NSQYPW and LRSPGD (reference sequence). The V gene lost 2 bases and the J gene lost 0 bases, with 9 bases spanning the gap. The CDR3 runs 15 residues. The CDR3 loop is CTCSAPTSSAETLYF. Incomplete CDR3 DNA: TGCACCTGCAGTGCACCGACATCTAGTGCAGAAACGCTGTAT.

A note on this clone: The gene symbols are mouse symbols. The CDR3 extends 1 residue past the end of the read, so its final part is completed from the germline J gene. The rearrangement links TRBV2 to TRBJ2-2, with 7 nucleotides matching TRBD2. This CDR3 has 16 amino acids. After removal of 0 bases from V and 1 base from J, the junction contained 2 bases not matched to a gene. Germline V CDR1 and CDR2: LGHNA, YSYQKL. This CDR3 reads CASSQDPGGNTGQLYF. CDR3 DNA (partial): TGTGCCAGCAGCCAAGATCCTGGGGGAAACACCGGGCAGCTCTAC. The whole variable domain, remainder taken from reference TRBV2 and TRBJ2-2, is DPKIIQKPKYLVAVTGSEKILICEQYLGHNAMYWYRQSAKKPLEFMFSYSYQKLMDNQTASSRFQPQSSKKNHLDLQITALKPDDSATYFCASSQDPGGNTGQLYFGEGSKLTVL.

This clone was detected a few times. Mouse gene names and germline throughout. The missing CDR3 end, 1 residue past where the read stops, is filled in from the germline J gene. V and J are TRBV1 and TRBJ1-3; maybe TRBD1 (5 bases). From germline, CDR1 is NSQYPW and CDR2 LRSPGD (reference sequence). The CDR3 spans 14 residues. Trimming cost V 4 bases and J 0 bases, with 7 bases left between them. CDR3 bases read: TGCACCTGCAGTGGACAGCATTCTGGAAATACGCTCTAT. As protein: CTCSGQHSGNTLY. The full CDR3 protein is CTCSGQHSGNTLYF.

Comments on this clone: Genes here carry mouse names. The sequence runs out 1 residue before the end of the CDR3; the remainder is reconstructed from the germline J gene. V is TRBV13-1 and J is TRBJ1-4, with D unresolved. The CDR3 length is 15 residues. V lost 3 bases and J 5 bases, leaving 14 bases between the germline ends. Per the germline V gene, CDR1 is NSHNY and CDR2 is SYGAGN. The CDR3: CASSAPGRENERLFF. The sequenced CDR3 bases are TGTGCCAGCAGTGCCCCGGGGAGAGAGAACGAAAGATTATTT.

Notes on this clone: These gene names are mouse names. The read falls 1 residue short of the CDR3 end, and the missing part is taken from the germline J gene. The chain is built from TRBV5 and TRBJ2-7; 9 bases align to TRBD1. The CDR3 consists of 14 residues. V lost 1 base to trimming and J lost 3 bases; unmatched junction nucleotides: 1. CDR1 and CDR2 from the germline V gene are LGHNA and YNLKQL (reference sequence). The CDR3 DNA, read in part, is TGTGCCAGCAGCCAAGGGGGACAGGGCTATGAACAGTAC. The encoded protein is CASSQGGQGYEQY. The whole CDR3 sequence is CASSQGGQGYEQYF.

Turning to this clone: Any gene name here is a mouse gene name. The CDR3 extends 1 residue past the end of the read, so its final part is completed from the germline J gene. V gene TRBV13-1 combines with J gene TRBJ1-1, with 9 positions matching TRBD1. CDR3 length equals 15 residues. In germline, CDR1 is NSHNY, CDR2 SYGAGN. Trimming at V came to 4 bases and at J to 3 bases, leaving 7 bases not matched to a gene. The CDR3 is CASSQNRGRDTEVFF. The CDR3 DNA, read in part, is TGTGCCAGCAGTCAAAACAGGGGGCGGGACACAGAAGTCTTC.

Comment on this clone: The gene symbols are mouse symbols. Sequencing ends 1 residue short of the CDR3 end; the germline J gene provides the rest. The chain uses TRBV5 and TRBJ2-5, with D perhaps matching TRBD1 (6 bases). CDR1 LGHNA and CDR2 YNLKQL come from the germline V gene (reference sequence). The V and J ends lost 0 bases and 5 bases respectively, with 6 bases between them. The CDR3 is made up of 13 amino acids. CDR3 DNA, as far as it was read: TGTGCCAGCAGCCAAGACAGGGGAGACACCCAGTAC. Its translation: CASSQDRGDTQY. The entire CDR3 reads CASSQDRGDTQYF.

Turning to this clone: Gene names and germline match the mouse. The read stops 1 residue short of the end of the CDR3; the missing end is completed from the germline J gene. The gene calls are TRBV13-3 and TRBJ1-6; D not resolved. TRBJ1-6 belongs to the ORF category, with a function that is uncertain. The CDR3 consists of 13 residues. CDR1 and CDR2 (germline): NNHDY, SYVADS. V was cut by 5 bases and J by 0 bases, with 3 bases left in between. The DNA read from the CDR3 is TGTGCCAGCAGGGATTCCTATAATTCGCCCCTCTAC. The encoded protein is CASRDSYNSPLY. The full CDR3 is CASRDSYNSPLYF.

Notes on this clone: Mouse germline and gene names are used. The read halts 1 residue ahead of the CDR3 end, with the missing end drawn from the germline J gene. The genes are TRBV19 and TRBJ2-1; D is possibly TRBD1 or TRBD2 (6 bases each). The CDR3 consists of 14 residues. CDR1 and CDR2 from the germline V gene are FNHDT and SITEND (reference sequence). V was clipped by 1 base and J by 5 bases, with 10 bases between them. Here the CDR3 reads CASSIRGRNAEQFF. Incomplete CDR3 DNA: TGTGCCAGCAGTATACGGGGGCGGAATGCTGAGCAGTTC.

Worth noting for this clone: Genes and germline are mouse. The read ends 1 residue before the CDR3 terminus; that terminus is restored from the germline J gene. V and J are TRBV13-2 and TRBJ1-3; unclear D gene. V gave up 5 bases and J gave up 0 bases, with 6 bases separating them. Germline CDR1 NNHNN, CDR2 SYGAGS (reference sequence). The CDR3 loop spans 13 amino acids. The covered CDR3 bases are TGTGCCAGCGGGGGGTCTTCTGGAAATACGCTCTAT. Translation: CASGGSSGNTLY. The CDR3 in full is CASGGSSGNTLYF.

This clone was detected only once. These gene names are mouse names. The sequenced fragment ends 1 residue before the CDR3 boundary, so the rest is inferred from the germline J gene. The gene calls are TRBV20 and TRBJ2-2; D remains ambiguous. The CDR3 has 13 residues. Germline V CDR1 and CDR2: GFQATS, STVNSAI. Trimming took 3 bases from V and 0 from J, leaving 5 bases between them. The part of the CDR3 DNA that was read is TGTGGTGCTAGCTCAGCAAACACCGGGCAGCTCTAC. Protein product: CGASSANTGQLY. The full CDR3 protein reads CGASSANTGQLYF.

Worth noting for this clone: All gene names here are mouse names. The sequenced fragment ends 1 residue before the CDR3 boundary, so the rest is inferred from the germline J gene. The chain links TRBV13-2 to TRBJ2-5, with a weak D call TRBD2 (6 bases). This CDR3 has 13 amino acids. The germline gives CDR1 NNHNN, CDR2 SYGAGS (reference sequence). Trimming removed 0 bases from V and 4 bases from J, with 6 bases in between. The CDR3 region is CASGDGGEDTQYF. The CDR3 bases that were read are TGTGCCAGCGGTGATGGGGGGGAAGACACCCAGTAC.

About this clone: Gene and germline names: mouse. The read gets to within 1 residue of the CDR3 end, and the germline J gene fills in the rest. The V call is TRBV13-3, the J call TRBJ2-2; D remains unclear. The CDR3 is 13 residues long. In germline, CDR1 is NNHDY, CDR2 SYVADS. V lost 6 bases and J 1 base, leaving 7 bases between the germline ends. Incomplete CDR3 DNA: TGTGCCAGCACCGACTTAAACACCGGGCAGCTCTAC. This codes for CASTDLNTGQLY. The entire CDR3 is CASTDLNTGQLYF.